The TCR beta chain described here comes from a study of identical twins (TCRdb year 2016). Background on the whole study: The study deep-sequenced TCR alpha and beta repertoires from monozygotic twins, unrelated adults of various ages and cord blood to test whether fetal clonotypes persist. To rule out contamination, replicate twin experiments were performed at different times with different library preparation protocols. The investigation overall reported the following: Compared with coincidental sharing between unrelated individuals, out-of-frame TCR alpha sequences shared between twins had an excess of sequences with low generation probability. In beta out-of-frame sequences, excess twin sharing was weaker, because having fewer shared sequences lowered the signal-to-noise ratio. In monozygotic twins, out-of-frame TCR alpha sharing was systematically underestimated by recombination models, although the models agreed with sharing between unrelated individuals. Fewer insertions were carried by abundant cord blood beta clonotypes, a similar but weaker trend appeared in young adult naive repertoires, and no such trend appeared in memory repertoires. Invariant T cells such as MAIT and iNKT could partly confound zero-insertion analyses, though diverse VJ usage argued against this for most clonotypes. Conclusions relied on cross-sectional statistical analysis, since the same donors could not be followed over many years.

Points on this clonotype: Its target antigen remains unknown. The input lacks base qualities; no much larger clone sits a single base away.

Every donor was a healthy Caucasian. Miltenyi CD45RO+ enrichment and human naive T-cell isolation kits were used to isolate memory (CD45RO+) and naive T cells from PBMC. The receptor library was made with 5' RACE. Data came from an Illumina HiSeq 2000. Template switching added a universal primer binding site, and the final cDNA carried a unique molecular identifier that allowed TCR cDNA molecules to be counted accurately. Specific primers in the conserved constant-segment region were used to synthesize first-strand cDNA for TCR alpha and beta chains. To control for contamination, every cDNA library carried two barcodes: a SMART-Mk sample barcode plus Illumina barcodes. TruSeq adapter sequences along with Illumina sample barcodes were introduced in two successive PCR steps. Sequencing of the TCR alpha and beta cDNA libraries was done on the Illumina HiSeq platform using custom primers. In the source study's methods: Unique molecular identifiers were extracted from raw reads with MiGEC, and CDR3 positions were determined with MiXCR. Recombination models were inferred per individual with the repgenHMM and IGoR tools using an EM algorithm. The analysis of shared clonotypes was done with the tcR package in R, with sharing normalized by the product of cloneset sizes. To study raw recombination free of thymic and clonal selection effects, out-of-frame nonproductive sequences were analyzed. TCRdb's own reprocessing of the public reads used fastp at Q25 and MiXCR and kept productive beta chains. Rows matching on CDR3 protein sequence are summarized as one entry with the most common DNA and genes. The authors' filters were not applied to this entry. The sample has under 250,000 distinct CDR3 sequences on record, 9.4% of them singletons. The ten largest clones represent approximately 5.1% of the sample.

Sequencing was carried out using memory (CD45RO+) T cells sorted from blood. The intended sense of this specimen's cell subset or site label: CD45RO+ enriched T cells. This clonotype was sampled from a woman under 30 in good health.

The CDR3 in this case is CASRSLRTNTGELFF. The DNA sequence reads TGTGCCAGCAGGTCACTACGAACGAACACCGGGGAGCTGTTTTTT. Recombination joined TRBV11-2 with TRBJ2-2; the D gene cannot be resolved reliably. V is pared back by 6 bases and J by 0 bases, with 11 bases lying between the germline termini. The CDR3 spans 15 residues, from the cysteine through the phenylalanine. The CDR3 DNA has 45 bases and is translated from base 1. CDR1 and CDR2 are drawn from the germline V gene: SGHAT, FQNNGV.